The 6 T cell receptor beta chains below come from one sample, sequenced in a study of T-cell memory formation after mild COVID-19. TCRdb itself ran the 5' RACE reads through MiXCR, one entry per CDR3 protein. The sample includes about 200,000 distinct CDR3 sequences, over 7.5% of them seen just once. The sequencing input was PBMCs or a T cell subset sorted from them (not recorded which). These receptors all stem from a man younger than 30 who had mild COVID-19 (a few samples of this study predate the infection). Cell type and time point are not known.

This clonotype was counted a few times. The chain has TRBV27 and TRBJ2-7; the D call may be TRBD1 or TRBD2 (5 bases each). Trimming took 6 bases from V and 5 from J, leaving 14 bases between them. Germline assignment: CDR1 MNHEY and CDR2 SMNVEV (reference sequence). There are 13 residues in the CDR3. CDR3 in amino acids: CASSLGERDEQYF. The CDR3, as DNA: TGTGCCAGCAGCCTGGGGGAGAGGGACGAGCAGTACTTC.

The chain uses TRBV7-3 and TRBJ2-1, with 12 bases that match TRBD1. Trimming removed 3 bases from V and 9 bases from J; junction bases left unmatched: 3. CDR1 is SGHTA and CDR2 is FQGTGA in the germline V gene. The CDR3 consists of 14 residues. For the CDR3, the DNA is TGTGCCAGCAGCTTGGGACAGGGGGCCTCTGAGCAGTTCTTC. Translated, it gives CASSLGQGASEQFF.

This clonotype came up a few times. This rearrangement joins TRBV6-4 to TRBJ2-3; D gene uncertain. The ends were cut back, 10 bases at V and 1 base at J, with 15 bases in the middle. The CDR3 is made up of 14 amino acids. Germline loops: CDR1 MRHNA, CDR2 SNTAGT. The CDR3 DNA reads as TGTGCCACCAAACCGTTTTTTGGCACAGATACGCAGTATTTT. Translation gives CATKPFFGTDTQYF.

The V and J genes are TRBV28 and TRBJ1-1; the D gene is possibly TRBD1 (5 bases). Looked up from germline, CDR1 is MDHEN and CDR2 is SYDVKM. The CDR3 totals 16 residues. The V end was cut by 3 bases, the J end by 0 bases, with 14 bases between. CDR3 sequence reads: CASSLVSGRMNTEAFF. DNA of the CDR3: TGTGCCAGCAGTTTGGTTTCGGGACGGATGAACACTGAAGCTTTCTTT.

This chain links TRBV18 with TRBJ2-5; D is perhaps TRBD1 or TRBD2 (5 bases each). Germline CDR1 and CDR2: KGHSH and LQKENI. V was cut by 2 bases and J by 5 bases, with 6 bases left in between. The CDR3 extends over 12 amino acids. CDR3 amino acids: CASSPEGETQYF. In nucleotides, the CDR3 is TGTGCCAGCTCACCAGAGGGGGAGACCCAGTACTTC.

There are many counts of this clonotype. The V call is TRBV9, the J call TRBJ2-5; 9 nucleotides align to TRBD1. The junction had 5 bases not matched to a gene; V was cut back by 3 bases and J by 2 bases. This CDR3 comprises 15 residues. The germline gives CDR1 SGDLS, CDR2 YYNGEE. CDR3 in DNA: TGTGCCAGCAGCGAGGGACAGGGAATACAAGAGACCCAGTACTTC. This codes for CASSEGQGIQETQYF.